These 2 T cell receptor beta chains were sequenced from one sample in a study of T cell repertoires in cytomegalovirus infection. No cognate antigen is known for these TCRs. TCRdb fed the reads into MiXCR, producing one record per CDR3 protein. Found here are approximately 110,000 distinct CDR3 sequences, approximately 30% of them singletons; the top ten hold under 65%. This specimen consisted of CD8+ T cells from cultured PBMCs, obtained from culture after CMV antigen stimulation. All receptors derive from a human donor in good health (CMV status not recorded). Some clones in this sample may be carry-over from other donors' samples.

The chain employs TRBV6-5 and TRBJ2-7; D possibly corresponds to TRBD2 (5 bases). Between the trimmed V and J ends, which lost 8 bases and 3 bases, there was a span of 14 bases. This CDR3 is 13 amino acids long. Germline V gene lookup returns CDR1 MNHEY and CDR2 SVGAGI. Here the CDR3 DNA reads TGTGCCAGCTCTCCTGCGGCGGGCTACGAGCAGTACTTC. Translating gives CASSPAAGYEQYF.

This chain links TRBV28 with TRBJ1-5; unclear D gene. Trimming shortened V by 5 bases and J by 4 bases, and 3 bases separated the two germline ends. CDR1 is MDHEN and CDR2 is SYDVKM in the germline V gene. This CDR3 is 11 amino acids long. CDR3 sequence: CASSTNQPQHF. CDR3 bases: TGTGCCAGCAGTACTAATCAGCCCCAGCATTTT.